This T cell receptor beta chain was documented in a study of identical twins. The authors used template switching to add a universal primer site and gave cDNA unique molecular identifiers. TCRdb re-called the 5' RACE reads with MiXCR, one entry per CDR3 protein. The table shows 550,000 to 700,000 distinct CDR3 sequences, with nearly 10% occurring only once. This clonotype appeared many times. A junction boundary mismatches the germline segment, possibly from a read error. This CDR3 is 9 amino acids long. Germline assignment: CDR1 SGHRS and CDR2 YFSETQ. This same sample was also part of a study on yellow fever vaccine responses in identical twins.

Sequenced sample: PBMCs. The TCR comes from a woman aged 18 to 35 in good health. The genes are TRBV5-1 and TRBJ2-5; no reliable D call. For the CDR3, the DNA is TGCGCCAGCAGCTTAAGGCGCGACTTC. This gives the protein CASSLRRDF.